Each of the 28 T cell receptor beta chains below was sequenced from the same sample in a study of blood T cell repertoires in COVID-19. TCRdb's copy holds only in-frame clones and misses some; the assay was immunoSEQ multiplex PCR. The sample holds 350,000 to 500,000 clones; 70% to 90% are singletons and the top ten take roughly 1.4%. What was sequenced was PBMCs or T cells enriched from blood (not recorded which). Receptor source: a woman under 30 who had been exposed to COVID-19.

This clone came up once. CDR3 in DNA: TGTGCCAGCAGCCAATCAATGGAGGCGCAGTATTTT. This codes for CASSQSMEAQYF. The chain couples TRBV3-1 (or the pseudogene TRBV3-2) to TRBJ2-3; possibly TRBD2 for D (5 bases). This CDR3 comprises 12 residues. Germline CDR1 LGHDT, CDR2 YNNKEL (reference sequence). V gave up 2 bases and J gave up 10 bases, with 10 bases separating them.

V usage is TRBV27 and J usage is TRBJ2-1, with D maybe TRBD1 (5 bases). The CDR3 length is 15 residues. Between the trimmed V and J ends, which lost 6 bases and 4 bases, there was a span of 16 bases. Per germline, CDR1 MNHEY and CDR2 SMNVEV (reference sequence). The CDR3 DNA is TGTGCCAGCAGGGGGCGTGACAGATTATACAATGAGCAGTTCTTC. It is translated as CASRGRDRLYNEQFF.

The chain has TRBV6-2 or TRBV6-3 and TRBJ2-1; 11 bases line up with TRBD1. The germline gives CDR1 MNHEY, CDR2 SVGEGT. The CDR3 length is 15 residues. V was pared by 4 bases and J by 2 bases, with 1 base of the junction left unmatched. The CDR3 loop reads CASSWGQGAYNEQFF. For the CDR3, the DNA is TGTGCCAGCAGTTGGGGACAGGGGGCCTACAATGAGCAGTTCTTC.

In this sample, this clone turned up a few times. CDR3 sequence: CASRVLVENFSYEQYF. CDR3 nucleotides: TGTGCCAGCCGAGTTTTGGTAGAGAATTTCTCCTACGAGCAGTACTTC. This chain uses TRBV28 with TRBJ2-7; no reliable D call. V was cut by 8 bases and J by 0 bases, with 20 bases left in between. CDR3 length equals 16 residues. CDR1 and CDR2 (germline): MDHEN, SYDVKM.

The V call is TRBV12-3 or TRBV12-4, the J call TRBJ2-7, with D uncertain. The CDR3 is made up of 12 amino acids. Trimming left V 2 bases short and J 2 bases short, with 4 bases between. In DNA, the CDR3 is TGTGCCAGCAGTTTACTCCCCTACGAGCAGTACTTC. Amino acids: CASSLLPYEQYF.

Only a few counts were recorded for this clone. This chain connects TRBV3-1 (or the pseudogene TRBV3-2) to TRBJ2-7; D gene unclear. The CDR3 consists of 11 residues. The germline V and J ends were trimmed by 2 bases and 6 bases, with 5 bases remaining between them. The V gene's germline CDR1 is LGHDT and CDR2 YNNKEL (reference sequence). Here the CDR3 reads CASSQIGEQYF. As DNA, the CDR3 is TGTGCCAGCAGCCAAATCGGCGAGCAGTACTTC.

The CDR3 reads CASSLEMGPDTQYF. The CDR3 coding sequence is TGTGCCAGCAGCTTAGAAATGGGGCCAGATACGCAGTATTTT. The chain has TRBV7-8 and TRBJ2-3; weak D call: TRBD1 (5 bases). Germline CDR1 is SGHVS and CDR2 is FQNEAQ. CDR3 length: 14 residues. Trimming removed 1 base at V and 4 bases at J, with 9 bases between. Together with reference TRBV7-8 and TRBJ2-3, the CDR3 gives the full variable domain: GAGVSQSPRYKVAKRGQDVALRCDPISGHVSLFWYQQALGQGPEFLTYFQNEAQLDKSGLPSDRFFAERPEGSVSTLKIQRTQQEDSAVYLCASSLEMGPDTQYFGPGTRLTVL.

The CDR3 DNA reads as TGTGCCAGCAGCCGGGACTACACGGAGACCCAGTACTTC. It translates to CASSRDYTETQYF. The V and J genes are TRBV7-3 and TRBJ2-5; 7 positions match TRBD2. The J segment lost 5 bases and the V segment lost 5 bases, leaving 5 bases of the junction unmatched. The CDR3 contains 13 residues. CDR1 and CDR2 from the germline V gene are SGHTA and FQGTGA.

The rearrangement links TRBV18 to TRBJ2-3; 9 nucleotides match TRBD1. The CDR3 totals 16 residues. With 3 bases clipped from V and 2 bases from J, the junction kept 6 bases outside the gene matches. The germline V gene encodes CDR1 KGHSH and CDR2 LQKENI. The CDR3 region is CASSPTGGHTTDTQYF. The CDR3 DNA is TGTGCCAGCTCACCTACAGGGGGCCATACCACAGATACGCAGTATTTT.

The V and J genes are TRBV18 and TRBJ2-1; 9 bases line up with TRBD2. Losses at the gene ends were 3 bases for V and 8 bases for J; bases not matched to a gene: 11. CDR1 is KGHSH, CDR2 LQKENI, per germline. The CDR3 extends over 16 amino acids. CDR3 coding DNA: TGTGCCAGCTCACCCCGCATAGCGGGAGAGAAATATGAGCAGTTCTTC. As protein: CASSPRIAGEKYEQFF.

V gene TRBV11-1 combines with J gene TRBJ2-2; TRBD1 agrees at 7 bases. After removal of 5 bases from V and 6 bases from J, the junction contained 6 bases not matched to a gene. The CDR3 is 14 residues long. The germline gives CDR1 SGHAT, CDR2 FQDESV (reference sequence). The CDR3 DNA is TGTGCCAGCAGCGAGACGACAGGGTCCGGGGAGCTGTTTTTT. Protein sequence: CASSETTGSGELFF. The whole variable domain, filled in from reference TRBV11-1 and TRBJ2-2, reads EAEVAQSPRYKITEKSQAVAFWCDPISGHATLYWYRQILGQGPELLVQFQDESVVDDSQLPKDRFSAERLKGVDSTLKIQPAELGDSAMYLCASSETTGSGELFFGEGSRLTVL.

The chain links TRBV6-5 to TRBJ2-2; D unclear. Deletions cut 6 bases from V and 10 bases from J, with 12 bases between. The CDR3 consists of 12 residues. The germline CDR1 and CDR2 sequences are MNHEY and SVGAGI. CDR3 sequence: CASRTFPSELFF. The CDR3 bases are TGTGCCAGCAGGACATTCCCTTCGGAGCTGTTTTTT.

This CDR3 reads CASSPGLNIPSTDTQYF. The CDR3 DNA follows: TGTGCCAGCAGCCCGGGACTAAATATCCCTAGCACAGATACGCAGTATTTT. V usage is TRBV7-2 and J usage is TRBJ2-3; the match to TRBD2 covers 7 bases. CDR3 length: 17 residues. Germline values: CDR1 SGHTA, CDR2 FQGNSA. Trimming at V came to 5 bases and at J to 0 bases, leaving 11 bases not matched to a gene.

The V gene is TRBV3-1 (or the pseudogene TRBV3-2), the J gene TRBJ2-5; 9 bases are shared with TRBD2. The germline gives CDR1 LGHDT, CDR2 YNNKEL (reference sequence). V lost 6 bases and J lost 1; bases outside the gene matches: 6. The CDR3 is 15 amino acids. CDR3 loop: CASSQQTSGQETQYF. CDR3 coding DNA: TGTGCCAGCAGTCAACAGACTAGCGGCCAAGAGACCCAGTACTTC.

The chain is built from TRBV9 and TRBJ2-3; D is undetermined. The CDR3 is 12 residues long. Trimming removed 2 bases from V and 1 base from J, with 2 bases in between. CDR1 is SGDLS and CDR2 is YYNGEE in the germline V gene. This CDR3 reads CASSVGTDTQYF. In DNA form, the CDR3 reads TGTGCCAGCAGCGTCGGCACAGATACGCAGTATTTT.

The rearrangement joins TRBV27 to TRBJ2-1, with 8 nucleotides matching TRBD2. CDR3 size: 15 residues. The V gene's germline CDR1 is MNHEY and CDR2 SMNVEV (reference sequence). Trimming at V came to 3 bases and at J to 7 bases, leaving 8 bases not matched to a gene. The CDR3 region is CASSFRREVTNEQFF. CDR3 bases: TGTGCCAGCAGTTTCCGGCGGGAGGTCACGAATGAGCAGTTCTTC.

This chain's CDR3 is CASKVVVRGSGEQYF. CDR3 nucleotide sequence: TGTGCCAGCAAAGTAGTAGTCAGGGGATCAGGGGAGCAGTACTTC. The gene calls are TRBV6-5 and TRBJ2-7, with D maybe TRBD1 (6 bases). V lost 7 bases and J lost 7, with 23 bases in between. The CDR3 loop spans 15 amino acids. The V gene's germline CDR1 is MNHEY and CDR2 SVGAGI.

The chain carries TRBV10-3 and TRBJ1-1; TRBD1 matches 11 bases. CDR1 ENHRY and CDR2 SYGVKD come from the germline V gene. The ends lost 2 bases at V and 3 bases at J; junction bases unmatched: 5. The CDR3 runs 16 residues. CDR3 coding DNA: TGTGCCATCAGTGAGCCAAAGGGACAGGGGGACACTGAAGCTTTCTTT. It translates to CAISEPKGQGDTEAFF.

The chain employs TRBV18 and TRBJ2-5; 9 bases match TRBD1. Germline CDR1 reads KGHSH; CDR2 reads LQKENI. The CDR3 contains 14 residues. V trimming: 6 bases; J trimming: 5 bases; junction bases outside the gene matches: 7. CDR3 DNA sequence: TGTGCCAGCTCGTTAACCGGGACAGGGGAGACCCAGTACTTC. Protein: CASSLTGTGETQYF.

This clone was detected a few times. This chain joins TRBV6-5 and TRBJ2-7; TRBD2 matches 9 bases. In germline, CDR1 is MNHEY, CDR2 SVGAGI. The CDR3 runs to 14 residues. Losses at the gene ends were 5 bases for V and 3 bases for J; bases not matched to a gene: 5. Here the CDR3 reads CASSRETSGYEQYF. The DNA of the CDR3 is TGTGCCAGCAGTCGAGAGACTAGCGGCTACGAGCAGTACTTC.

The CDR3 loop is CASSQDGSSSYEQYF. In DNA, the CDR3 is TGTGCCAGCAGCCAAGATGGTTCCAGCTCCTACGAGCAGTACTTC. The chain uses TRBV3-1 (or the pseudogene TRBV3-2) and TRBJ2-7; D is undetermined. Trimming pared 0 bases from V and 0 bases from J, leaving 9 bases between. CDR1 is LGHDT and CDR2 is YNNKEL in the germline V gene (reference sequence). The CDR3 runs 15 residues.

V gene TRBV4-2 combines with J gene TRBJ1-3; D unresolved. Trimming removed 3 bases at V and 0 bases at J, with 6 bases between. This CDR3 comprises 14 residues. The germline CDR1 and CDR2 sequences are LGHNA and YNFKEQ. As DNA, the CDR3 is TGTGCCAGCAGCCAGGAGTTCTCTGGAAACACCATATATTTT. Translated: CASSQEFSGNTIYF.

The genes are TRBV18 and TRBJ2-7; tentatively, D is TRBD2 (5 bases). Germline V lookup: CDR1 KGHSH, CDR2 LQKENI. The CDR3 consists of 14 residues. Deletions cut 2 bases from V and 3 bases from J, with 11 bases between. The CDR3 nucleotides are TGTGCCAGCTCACCATCAGCGGATTTCTACGAGCAGTACTTC. Its translation is CASSPSADFYEQYF.

The rearrangement links TRBV18 to TRBJ2-5, with 8 bases fitting TRBD2. The germline V gene encodes CDR1 KGHSH and CDR2 LQKENI. V lost 2 bases to trimming and J lost 3 bases; unmatched junction nucleotides: 2. The CDR3 length is 14 residues. CDR3 coding DNA: TGTGCCAGCTCACCATCACTAGCGGAAGAGACCCAGTACTTC. Residues: CASSPSLAEETQYF.

The J gene is TRBJ2-7, the V gene TRBV5-1; 7 bases match TRBD2. Germline lookup yields CDR1 SGHRS and CDR2 YFSETQ. The CDR3 length is 16 residues. The trim removed 0 bases at V and 0 bases at J, leaving 6 bases unmatched. The CDR3 region has the DNA TGCGCCAGCAGCTTGGCAGGCAGCGGGACCTCCTACGAGCAGTACTTC. Translated: CASSLAGSGTSYEQYF. The full variable domain, in which reference TRBV5-1 and TRBJ2-7 provide the parts outside the CDR3, is KAGVTQTPRYLIKTRGQQVTLSCSPISGHRSVSWYQQTPGQGLQFLFEYFSETQRNKGNFPGRFSGRQFSNSRSEMNVSTLELGDSALYLCASSLAGSGTSYEQYFGPGTRLTVT.

This chain connects TRBV9 to TRBJ2-3, with TRBD1 as a possible D gene (5 bases). The CDR3 loop spans 15 amino acids. Trimming took 0 bases from V and 3 from J, leaving 11 bases between them. Looked up from germline, CDR1 is SGDLS and CDR2 is YYNGEE. CDR3 DNA: TGTGCCAGCAGCGTAGGCAGGGCTGTGACAGATACGCAGTATTTT. The encoded protein is CASSVGRAVTDTQYF.

The genes are TRBV27 and TRBJ1-5; D not resolved. Germline V CDR1 and CDR2: MNHEY, SMNVEV (reference sequence). The CDR3 has 16 residues. Trimming left V 5 bases short and J 0 bases short, with 14 bases between. CDR3 region: CASSPADRLSNQPQHF. The CDR3 DNA reads as TGTGCCAGCAGTCCCGCTGACCGACTTAGCAATCAGCCCCAGCATTTT.

The V and J genes are TRBV18 and TRBJ1-1; D uncertain. This CDR3 contains 13 residues. The germline V gene encodes CDR1 KGHSH and CDR2 LQKENI. The ends were cut back, 5 bases at V and 7 bases at J, with 14 bases in the middle. The CDR3 loop reads CASSFERTIEAFF. The CDR3 DNA reads TGTGCCAGCTCATTTGAAAGAACTATTGAAGCTTTCTTT.